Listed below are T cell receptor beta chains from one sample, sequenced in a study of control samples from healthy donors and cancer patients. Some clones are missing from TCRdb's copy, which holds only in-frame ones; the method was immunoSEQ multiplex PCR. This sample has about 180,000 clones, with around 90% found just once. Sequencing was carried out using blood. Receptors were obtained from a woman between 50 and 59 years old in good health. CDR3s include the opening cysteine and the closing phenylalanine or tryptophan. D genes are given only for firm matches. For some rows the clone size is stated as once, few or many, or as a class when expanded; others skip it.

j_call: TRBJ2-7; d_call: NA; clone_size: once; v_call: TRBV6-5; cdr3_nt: TGTGCCAGCAGTATTAGAGGTTCCTACGAGCAGTACTTC; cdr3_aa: CASSIRGSYEQYF
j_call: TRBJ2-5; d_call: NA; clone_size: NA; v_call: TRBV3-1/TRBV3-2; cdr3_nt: TGTGCCAGCAGCCAAGTGGGCGAGAAAGAGACCCAGTACTTC; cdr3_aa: CASSQVGEKETQYF
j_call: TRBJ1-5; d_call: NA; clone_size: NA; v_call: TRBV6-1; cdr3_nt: TGTGCCAGCAGTGAAGGGGATGTGGGAGGGACAAAATATTGGCAGCCCCAGCATTTT; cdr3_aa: CASSEGDVGGTKYWQPQHF
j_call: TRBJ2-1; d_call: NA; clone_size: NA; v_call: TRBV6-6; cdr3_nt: TGTGCCAGCAGCCCCCCCCGAGCAGGGACTTACAATGAGCAGTTCTTC; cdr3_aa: CASSPPRAGTYNEQFF
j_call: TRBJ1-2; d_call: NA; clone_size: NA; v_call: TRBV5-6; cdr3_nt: TGTGCCAGCAGCTTGAGGAACTATGGCTACACCTTC; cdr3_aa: CASSLRNYGYTF
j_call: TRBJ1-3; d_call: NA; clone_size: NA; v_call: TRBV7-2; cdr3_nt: TGTGCCAGCAGCCAAAGTGGGAACACCATATATTTT; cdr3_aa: CASSQSGNTIYF
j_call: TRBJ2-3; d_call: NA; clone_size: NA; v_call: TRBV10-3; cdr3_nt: TGTGCCATCAGATTTACTGGGGCCAGCACAGATACGCAGTATTTT; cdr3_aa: CAIRFTGASTDTQYF
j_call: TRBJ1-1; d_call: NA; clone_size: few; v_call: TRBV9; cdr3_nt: TGTGCCAGCAGCGGGGGGATAGGAATCGGGGCTTTCTTT; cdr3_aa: CASSGGIGIGAFF
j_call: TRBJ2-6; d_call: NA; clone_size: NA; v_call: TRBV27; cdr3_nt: TGTGCCAGCAGCGACTCTGGGGCCAACGTCCTGACTTTC; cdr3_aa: CASSDSGANVLTF
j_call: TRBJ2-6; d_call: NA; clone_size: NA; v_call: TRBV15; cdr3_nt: TGTGCCACCAGCAGAGTGGTGGGACGCTCTGGGGCCAACGTCCTGACTTTC; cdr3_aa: CATSRVVGRSGANVLTF
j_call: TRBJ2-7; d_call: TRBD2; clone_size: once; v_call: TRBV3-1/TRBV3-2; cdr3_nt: TGTGCCAGCAGCCAGAGCGGTAGCGGGAGGCCCCACGAGCAGTACTTC; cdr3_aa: CASSQSGSGRPHEQYF
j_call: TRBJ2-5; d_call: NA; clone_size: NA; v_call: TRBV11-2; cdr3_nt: TGTGCCAGCAGCTTAGAAACGGGACTCATGAGGAACGAGTACTTC; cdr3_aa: CASSLETGLMRNEYF
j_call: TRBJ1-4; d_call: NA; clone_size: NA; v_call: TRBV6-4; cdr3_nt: TGTGCCAGCAGTGACTCGTCCCTAATAGTCATCGAGGGGTGGGGTCGTAATGAAAAACTGTTTTTT; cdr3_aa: CASSDSSLIVIEGWGRNEKLFF
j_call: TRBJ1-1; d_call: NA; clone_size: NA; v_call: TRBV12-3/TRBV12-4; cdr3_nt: TGTGCCAGCAGTTTACACGGCGGCACCGGGGCTTTCTTT; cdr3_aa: CASSLHGGTGAFF
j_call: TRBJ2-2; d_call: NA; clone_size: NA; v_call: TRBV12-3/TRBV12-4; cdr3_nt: TGTGCCAGCAGTTTACCGCCCGGGGAGCTGTTTTTT; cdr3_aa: CASSLPPGELFF
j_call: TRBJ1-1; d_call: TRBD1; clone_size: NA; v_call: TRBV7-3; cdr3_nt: TGTGCCAGCAGCTCCACAGCCGGGACAGGCGCTGAAGCTTTCTTT; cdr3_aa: CASSSTAGTGAEAFF
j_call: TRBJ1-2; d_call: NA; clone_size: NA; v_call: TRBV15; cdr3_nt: TGTGCCACCAGCAAGTCAAAGGACCCCTCTTATGGCTACACCTTC; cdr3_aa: CATSKSKDPSYGYTF
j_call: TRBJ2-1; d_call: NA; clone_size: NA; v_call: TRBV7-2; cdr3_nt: TGTGCCGGAGGGGGACCACAATCCTACAATGAGCAGTTCTTC; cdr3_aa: CAGGGPQSYNEQFF
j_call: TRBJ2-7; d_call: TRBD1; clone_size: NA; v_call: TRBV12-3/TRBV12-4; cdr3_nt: TGTGCCAGCAGTTCCAGGGGGAACGAGCAGTACTTC; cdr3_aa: CASSSRGNEQYF
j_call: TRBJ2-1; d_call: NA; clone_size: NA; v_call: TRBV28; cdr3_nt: TGTGCCAGCAGCCTTCGTTATGAGCAGTTCTTC; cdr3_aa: CASSLRYEQFF
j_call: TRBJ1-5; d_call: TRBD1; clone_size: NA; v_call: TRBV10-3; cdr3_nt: TGTGCCATCAGTGAGTCGAGACAGGGGAGTCAGCCCCAGCATTTT; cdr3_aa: CAISESRQGSQPQHF
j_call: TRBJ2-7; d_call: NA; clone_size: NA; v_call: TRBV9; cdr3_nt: TGTGCCAGCAGCGTAGGGCAGGAACCCACCTACGAGCAGTACTTC; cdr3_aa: CASSVGQEPTYEQYF
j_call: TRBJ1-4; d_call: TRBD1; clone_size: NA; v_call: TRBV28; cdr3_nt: TGTGCCAGCAGTTTACCAGGACAGGGGCTGTTTTTT; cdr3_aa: CASSLPGQGLFF
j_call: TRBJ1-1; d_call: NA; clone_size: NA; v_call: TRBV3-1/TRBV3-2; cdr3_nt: TGTGCCAGCAGCCAGCTCCTTACTGAAGCTTTCTTT; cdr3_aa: CASSQLLTEAFF
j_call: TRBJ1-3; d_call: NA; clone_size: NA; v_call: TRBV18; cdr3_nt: TGTGCCAGCTCACCAGCCGATCCGAGGAGCTCTGGAAACACCATATATTTT; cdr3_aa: CASSPADPRSSGNTIYF
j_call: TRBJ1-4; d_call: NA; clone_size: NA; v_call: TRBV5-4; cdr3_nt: TGTGCCAGCAGCCCCGACAGGAATAATGAAAAACTGTTTTTT; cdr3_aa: CASSPDRNNEKLFF
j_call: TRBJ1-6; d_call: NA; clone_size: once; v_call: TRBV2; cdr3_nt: TGTGCCAGCAGTGGCAGGGGTGGCTATAATTCACCCCTCCACTTT; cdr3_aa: CASSGRGGYNSPLHF
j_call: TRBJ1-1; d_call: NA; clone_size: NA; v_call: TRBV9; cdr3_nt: TGTGCCAGCAGCATACGGACGTTTCCCACTGAAGCTTTCTTT; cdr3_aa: CASSIRTFPTEAFF
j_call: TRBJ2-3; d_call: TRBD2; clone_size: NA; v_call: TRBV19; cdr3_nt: TGTGCCAGTAGTCCGGGACTAGCGAGCACAGATACGCAGTATTTT; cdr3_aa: CASSPGLASTDTQYF
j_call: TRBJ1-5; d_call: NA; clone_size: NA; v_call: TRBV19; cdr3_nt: TGTGCCAGTAAAGTGGCAGGGCTGGGGGGGGGCAATCAGCCCCAGCATTTT; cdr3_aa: CASKVAGLGGGNQPQHF
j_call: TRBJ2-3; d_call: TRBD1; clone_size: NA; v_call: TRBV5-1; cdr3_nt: TGCGCCAGCAGCCCGGGACAGGGGTTAGCCACAGATACGCAGTATTTT; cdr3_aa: CASSPGQGLATDTQYF
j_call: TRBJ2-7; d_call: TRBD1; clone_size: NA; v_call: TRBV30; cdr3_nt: TGTGCCTGGAGTCTCAGGGTCACAGGGGTCTGGGACGAGCAGTACTTC; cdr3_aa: CAWSLRVTGVWDEQYF
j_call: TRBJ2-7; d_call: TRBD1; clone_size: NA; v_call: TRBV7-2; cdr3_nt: TGTGCCAGCAGCTCGACAGGGGCGGCCTACGAGCAGTACTTC; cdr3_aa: CASSSTGAAYEQYF
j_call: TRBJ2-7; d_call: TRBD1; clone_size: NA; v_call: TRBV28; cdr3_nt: TGTGCCAGCACTCCCTGGGGGACAGGCTCCTACGAGCAGTACTTC; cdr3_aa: CASTPWGTGSYEQYF
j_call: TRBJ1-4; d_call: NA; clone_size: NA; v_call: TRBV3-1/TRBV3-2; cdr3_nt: TGTGCCAGCAGCCACCTCCGGGACTGCTATGAAAAACTGTTTTTT; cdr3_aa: CASSHLRDCYEKLFF
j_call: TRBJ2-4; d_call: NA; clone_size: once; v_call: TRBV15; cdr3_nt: TGTGCCACCAGCGGAAATTGGGTACTGACACACCTTCAGTACTTC; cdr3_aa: CATSGNWVLTHLQYF
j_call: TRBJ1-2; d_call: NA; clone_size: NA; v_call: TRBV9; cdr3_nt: TGTGCCAGCAGCGTGGGAGGGGCAGGGAGATTTGCTAACTATGGCTACACCTTC; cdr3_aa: CASSVGGAGRFANYGYTF
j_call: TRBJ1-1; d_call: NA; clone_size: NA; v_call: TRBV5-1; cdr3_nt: TGCGCCAGCAGCTTGGATAGCACTGAAGCTTTCTTT; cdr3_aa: CASSLDSTEAFF
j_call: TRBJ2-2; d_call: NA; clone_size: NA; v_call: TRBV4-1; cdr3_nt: TGCGCCAGCAGCCAAAATTGGCCAGCTACCGGGGAGCTGTTTTTT; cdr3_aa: CASSQNWPATGELFF
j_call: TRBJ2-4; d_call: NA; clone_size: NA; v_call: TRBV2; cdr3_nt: TGTGCCAGCAGTGTGATGCCGGGAGCACAAAACATTCAGTACTTC; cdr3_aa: CASSVMPGAQNIQYF
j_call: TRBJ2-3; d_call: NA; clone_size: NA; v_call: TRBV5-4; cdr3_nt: TGTGCCAGCAGCTCCCGGGCTTACACAGATACGCAGTATTTT; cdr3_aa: CASSSRAYTDTQYF
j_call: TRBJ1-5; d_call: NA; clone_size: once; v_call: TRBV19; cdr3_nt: TGTGCCAGTAGTATTTCGGGGGAAGCTCAGCCCCAGCATTTT; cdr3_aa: CASSISGEAQPQHF
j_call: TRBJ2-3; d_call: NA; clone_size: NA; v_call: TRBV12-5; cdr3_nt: TGTGCTAGTGGTTTGGGCGGGGTGGGCACAGATACGCAGTATTTT; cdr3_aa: CASGLGGVGTDTQYF
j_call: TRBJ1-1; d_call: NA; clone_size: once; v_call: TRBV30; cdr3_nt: TGTGCCTGGTGCTATGGAGGGCTGGTGAACACTGAAGCTTTCTTT; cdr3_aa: CAWCYGGLVNTEAFF
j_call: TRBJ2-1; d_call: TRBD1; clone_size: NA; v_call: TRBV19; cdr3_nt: TGTGCCAGTACGGGACAGGGGAGGGCAAATGAGCAGTTCTTC; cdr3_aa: CASTGQGRANEQFF
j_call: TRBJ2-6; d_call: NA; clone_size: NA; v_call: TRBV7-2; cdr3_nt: TGTGCCAGCAGCCTTCAGCGGTTCATCTCTGGGGCCAACGTCCTGACTTTC; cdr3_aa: CASSLQRFISGANVLTF
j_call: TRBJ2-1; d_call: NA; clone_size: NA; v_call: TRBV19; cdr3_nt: TGTGCCAGTAGTACCGCCCCGCTGGGGTCCTACAATGAGCAGTTCTTC; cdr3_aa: CASSTAPLGSYNEQFF
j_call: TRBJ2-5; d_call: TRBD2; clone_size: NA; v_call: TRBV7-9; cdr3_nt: TGTGCCAGCAGCTTAGCCAGCGGGGGGGCAGAGACCCAGTACTTC; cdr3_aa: CASSLASGGAETQYF
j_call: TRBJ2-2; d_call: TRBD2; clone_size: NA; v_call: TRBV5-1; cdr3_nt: TGCGCCAGCGGGGAGGGGAGTTTAAACACCGGGGAGCTGTTTTTT; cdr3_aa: CASGEGSLNTGELFF
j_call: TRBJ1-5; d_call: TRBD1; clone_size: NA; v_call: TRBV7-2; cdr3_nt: TGTGCCAGCAGCTTAGGGTCCCGACAGGGGCGCAATCAGCCCCAGCATTTT; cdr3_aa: CASSLGSRQGRNQPQHF
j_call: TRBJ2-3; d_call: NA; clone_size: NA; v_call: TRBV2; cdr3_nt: TGTGCCAGCACCCGACGCCCAACCGCTAGCACAGATACGCAGTATTTT; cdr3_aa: CASTRRPTASTDTQYF
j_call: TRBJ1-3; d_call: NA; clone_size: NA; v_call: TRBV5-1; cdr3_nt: TGCGCCAGCAGCTTGTCGGCAACAGGGCGCGGAAACACCATATATTTT; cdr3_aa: CASSLSATGRGNTIYF
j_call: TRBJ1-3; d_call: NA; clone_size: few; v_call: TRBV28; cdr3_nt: TGTGCCACCCTAAGGAATGGAAACACCATATATTTT; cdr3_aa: CATLRNGNTIYF
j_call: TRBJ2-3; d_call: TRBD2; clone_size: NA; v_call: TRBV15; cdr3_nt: TGTGCCACCAGCAGAGATGTTAGCGGGACCACAGATACGCAGTATTTT; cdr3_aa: CATSRDVSGTTDTQYF
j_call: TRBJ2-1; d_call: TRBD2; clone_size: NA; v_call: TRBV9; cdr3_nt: TGTGCCAGCAGCGTAGAGGCGGGGGGGCCGGTGAAGCAGTTCTTC; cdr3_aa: CASSVEAGGPVKQFF